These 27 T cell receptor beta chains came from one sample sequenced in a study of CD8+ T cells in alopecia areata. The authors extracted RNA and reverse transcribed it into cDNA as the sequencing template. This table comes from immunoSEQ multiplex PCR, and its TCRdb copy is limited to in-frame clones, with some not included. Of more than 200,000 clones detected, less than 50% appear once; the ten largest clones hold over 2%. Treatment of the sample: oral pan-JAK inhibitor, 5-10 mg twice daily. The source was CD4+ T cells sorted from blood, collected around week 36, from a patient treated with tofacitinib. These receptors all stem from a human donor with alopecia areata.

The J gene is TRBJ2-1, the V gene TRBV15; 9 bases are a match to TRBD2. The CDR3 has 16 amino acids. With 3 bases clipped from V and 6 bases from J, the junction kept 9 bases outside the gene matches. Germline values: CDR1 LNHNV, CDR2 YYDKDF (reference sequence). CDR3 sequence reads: CATSRSAGGPGNEQFF. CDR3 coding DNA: TGTGCCACCAGCAGGTCGGCGGGAGGGCCCGGCAATGAGCAGTTCTTC.

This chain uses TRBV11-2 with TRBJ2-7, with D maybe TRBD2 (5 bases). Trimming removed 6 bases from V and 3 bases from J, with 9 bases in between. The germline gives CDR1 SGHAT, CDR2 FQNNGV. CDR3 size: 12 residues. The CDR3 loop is CASSLLDYEQYF. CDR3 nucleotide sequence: TGTGCCAGCAGTTTACTAGACTACGAGCAGTACTTC.

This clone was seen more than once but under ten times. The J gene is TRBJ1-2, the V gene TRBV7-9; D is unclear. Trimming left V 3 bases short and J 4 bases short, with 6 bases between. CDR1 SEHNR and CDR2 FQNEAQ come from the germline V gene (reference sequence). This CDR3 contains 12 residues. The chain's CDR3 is CASSFRTYGYTF. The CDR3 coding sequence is TGTGCCAGCAGCTTCCGAACCTATGGCTACACCTTC.

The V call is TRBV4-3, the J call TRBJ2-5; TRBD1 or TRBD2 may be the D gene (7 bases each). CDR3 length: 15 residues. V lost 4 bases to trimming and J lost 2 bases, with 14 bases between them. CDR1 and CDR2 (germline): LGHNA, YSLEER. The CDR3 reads CASSRSGGGQETQYF. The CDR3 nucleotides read TGCGCCAGCAGCCGATCAGGGGGGGGTCAAGAGACCCAGTACTTC.

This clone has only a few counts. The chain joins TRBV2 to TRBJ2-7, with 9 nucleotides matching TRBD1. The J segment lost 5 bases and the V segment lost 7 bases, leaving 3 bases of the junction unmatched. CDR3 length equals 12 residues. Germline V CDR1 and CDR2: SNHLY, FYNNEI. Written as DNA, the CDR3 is TGTGCCAGCATGCGGGACAGGGACGAGCAGTACTTC. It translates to CASMRDRDEQYF.

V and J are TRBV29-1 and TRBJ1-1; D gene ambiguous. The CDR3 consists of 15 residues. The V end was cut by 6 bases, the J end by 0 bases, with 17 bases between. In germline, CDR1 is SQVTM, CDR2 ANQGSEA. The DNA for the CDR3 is TGCAGCGTACGCAGGTATGCGAGGATGAACACTGAAGCTTTCTTT. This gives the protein CSVRRYARMNTEAFF.

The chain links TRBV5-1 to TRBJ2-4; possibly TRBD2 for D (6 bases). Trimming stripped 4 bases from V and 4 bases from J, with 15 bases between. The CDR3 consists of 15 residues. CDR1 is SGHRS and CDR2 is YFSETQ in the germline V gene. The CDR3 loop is CASSPDHSGKNIQYF. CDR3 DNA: TGCGCCAGCAGCCCCGACCACAGCGGGAAAAACATTCAGTACTTC.

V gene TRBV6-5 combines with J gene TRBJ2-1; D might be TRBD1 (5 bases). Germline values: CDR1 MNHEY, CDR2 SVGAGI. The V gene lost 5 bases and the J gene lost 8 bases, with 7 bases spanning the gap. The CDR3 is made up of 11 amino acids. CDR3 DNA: TGTGCCAGCAGTAGGGGCGATGAGCAGTTCTTC. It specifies CASSRGDEQFF.

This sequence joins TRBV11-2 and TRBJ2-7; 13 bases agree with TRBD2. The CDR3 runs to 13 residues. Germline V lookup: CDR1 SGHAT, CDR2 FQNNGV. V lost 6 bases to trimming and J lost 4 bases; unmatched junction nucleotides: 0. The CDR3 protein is CASRLAGGYEQYF. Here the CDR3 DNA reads TGTGCCAGCAGACTAGCGGGAGGGTACGAGCAGTACTTC.

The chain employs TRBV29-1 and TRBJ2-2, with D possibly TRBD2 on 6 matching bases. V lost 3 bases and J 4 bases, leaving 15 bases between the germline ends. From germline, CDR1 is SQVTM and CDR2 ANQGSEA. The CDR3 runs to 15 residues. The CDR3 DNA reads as TGCAGCGTTGATCCTCGGATCGGGAGCACCGGGGAGCTGTTTTTT. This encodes CSVDPRIGSTGELFF.

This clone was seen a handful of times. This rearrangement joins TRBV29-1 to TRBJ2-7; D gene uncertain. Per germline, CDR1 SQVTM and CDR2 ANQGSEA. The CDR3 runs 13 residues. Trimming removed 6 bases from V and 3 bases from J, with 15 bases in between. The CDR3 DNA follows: TGCAGCGTCTCCATGGGGATCGGCTACGAGCAGTACTTC. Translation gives CSVSMGIGYEQYF.

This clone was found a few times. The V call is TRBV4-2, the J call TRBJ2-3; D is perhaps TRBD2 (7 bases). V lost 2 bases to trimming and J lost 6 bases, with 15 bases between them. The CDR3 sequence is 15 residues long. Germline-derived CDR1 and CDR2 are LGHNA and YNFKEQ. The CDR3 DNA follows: TGTGCCAGCAGCCAATCTCTGGGGGGGCATGATACGCAGTATTTT. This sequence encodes CASSQSLGGHDTQYF.

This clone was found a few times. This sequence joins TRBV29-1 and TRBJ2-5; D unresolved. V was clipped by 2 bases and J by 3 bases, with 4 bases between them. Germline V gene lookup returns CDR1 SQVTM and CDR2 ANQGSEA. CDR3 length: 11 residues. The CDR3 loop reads CSVESKETQYF. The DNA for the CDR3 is TGCAGCGTTGAAAGTAAAGAGACCCAGTACTTC.

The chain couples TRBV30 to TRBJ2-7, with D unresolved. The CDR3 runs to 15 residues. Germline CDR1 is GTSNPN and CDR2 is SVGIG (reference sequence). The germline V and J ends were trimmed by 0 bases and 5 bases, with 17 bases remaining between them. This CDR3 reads CAWSVWSVGSHEQYF. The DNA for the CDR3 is TGTGCCTGGAGTGTCTGGTCCGTGGGGTCCCACGAGCAGTACTTC.

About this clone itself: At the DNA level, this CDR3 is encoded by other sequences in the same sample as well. The CDR3 spells CAWSVVRSYGYTF. The DNA for the CDR3 is TGTGCCTGGAGTGTAGTCAGGAGCTATGGCTACACCTTC. The rearrangement joins TRBV30 to TRBJ1-2, with unresolved D. Per the germline V gene, CDR1 is GTSNPN and CDR2 is SVGIG (reference sequence). The CDR3 is made up of 13 amino acids. Trimming removed 0 bases from V and 4 bases from J, with 9 bases in between.

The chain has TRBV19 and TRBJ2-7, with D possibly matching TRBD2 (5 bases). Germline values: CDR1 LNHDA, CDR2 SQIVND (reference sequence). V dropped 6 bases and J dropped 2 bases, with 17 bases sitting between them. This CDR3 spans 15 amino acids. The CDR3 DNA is TGTGCCAGTAGGCAGACCCGCAGCGGTCCCTACGAGCAGTACTTC. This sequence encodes CASRQTRSGPYEQYF.

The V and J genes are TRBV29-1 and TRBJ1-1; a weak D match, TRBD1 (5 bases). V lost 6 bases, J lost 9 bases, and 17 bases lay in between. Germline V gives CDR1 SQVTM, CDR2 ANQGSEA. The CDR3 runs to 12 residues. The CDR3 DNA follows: TGCAGCGTGAGGGGCAGGGATAGAAAAGCTTTCTTT. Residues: CSVRGRDRKAFF.

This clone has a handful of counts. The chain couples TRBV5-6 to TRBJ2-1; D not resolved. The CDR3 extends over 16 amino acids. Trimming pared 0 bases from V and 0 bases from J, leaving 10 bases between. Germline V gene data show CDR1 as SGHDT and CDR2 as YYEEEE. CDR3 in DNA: TGTGCCAGCAGCTTGGGCTGGCGGAGCTCCTACAATGAGCAGTTCTTC. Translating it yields CASSLGWRSSYNEQFF.

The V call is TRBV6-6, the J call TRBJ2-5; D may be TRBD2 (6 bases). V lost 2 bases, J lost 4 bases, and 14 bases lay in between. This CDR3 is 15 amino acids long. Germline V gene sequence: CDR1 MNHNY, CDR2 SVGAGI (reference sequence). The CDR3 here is CASSYIAALGETQYF. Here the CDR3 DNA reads TGTGCCAGCAGTTACATAGCGGCGCTAGGAGAGACCCAGTACTTC.

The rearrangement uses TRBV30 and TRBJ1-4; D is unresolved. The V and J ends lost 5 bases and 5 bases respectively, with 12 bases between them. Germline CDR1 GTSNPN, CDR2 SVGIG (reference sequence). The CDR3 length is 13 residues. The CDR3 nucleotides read TGTGCCTGGGGGCGTCCAGGCAATGAAAAACTGTTTTTT. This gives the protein CAWGRPGNEKLFF.

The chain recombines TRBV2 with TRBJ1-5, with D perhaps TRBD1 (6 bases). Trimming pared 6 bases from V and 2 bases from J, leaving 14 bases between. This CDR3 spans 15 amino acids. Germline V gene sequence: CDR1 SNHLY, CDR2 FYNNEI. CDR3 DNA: TGTGCCAGCAGCTCCCAGGGGAGAGGCAATCAGCCCCAGCATTTT. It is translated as CASSSQGRGNQPQHF.

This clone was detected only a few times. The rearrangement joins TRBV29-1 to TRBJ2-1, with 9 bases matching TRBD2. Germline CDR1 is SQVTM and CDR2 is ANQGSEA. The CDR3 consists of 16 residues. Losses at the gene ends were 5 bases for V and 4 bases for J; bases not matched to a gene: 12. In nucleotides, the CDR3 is TGCAGCGTTACCCTCCGCCCTAGCGGGATTTACAATGAGCAGTTCTTC. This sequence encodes CSVTLRPSGIYNEQFF.

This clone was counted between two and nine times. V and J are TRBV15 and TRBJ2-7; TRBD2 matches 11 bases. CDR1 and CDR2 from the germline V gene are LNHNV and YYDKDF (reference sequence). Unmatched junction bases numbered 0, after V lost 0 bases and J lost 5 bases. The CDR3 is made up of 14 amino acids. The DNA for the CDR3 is TGTGCCACCAGCAGAGAGGGACTAGCGGACGAGCAGTACTTC. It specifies CATSREGLADEQYF.

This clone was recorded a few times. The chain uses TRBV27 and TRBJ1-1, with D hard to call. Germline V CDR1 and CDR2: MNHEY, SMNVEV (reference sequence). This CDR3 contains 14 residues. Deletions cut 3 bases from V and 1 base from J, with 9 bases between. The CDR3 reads CASSFAGPNTEAFF. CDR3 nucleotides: TGTGCCAGCAGTTTTGCAGGACCGAACACTGAAGCTTTCTTT.

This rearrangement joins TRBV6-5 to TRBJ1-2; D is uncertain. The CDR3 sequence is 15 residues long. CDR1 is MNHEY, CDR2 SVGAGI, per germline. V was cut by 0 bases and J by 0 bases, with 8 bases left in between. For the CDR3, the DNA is TGTGCCAGCAGTTACTCCCGGTCCTCTAACTATGGCTACACCTTC. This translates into CASSYSRSSNYGYTF.

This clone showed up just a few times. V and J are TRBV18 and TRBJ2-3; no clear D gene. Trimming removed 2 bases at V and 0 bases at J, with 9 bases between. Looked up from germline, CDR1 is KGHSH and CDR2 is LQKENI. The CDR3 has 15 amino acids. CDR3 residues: CASSPMAASTDTQYF. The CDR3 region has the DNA TGTGCCAGCTCACCAATGGCGGCCAGCACAGATACGCAGTATTTT. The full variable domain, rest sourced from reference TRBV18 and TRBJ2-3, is NAGVMQNPRHLVRRRGQEARLRCSPMKGHSHVYWYRQLPEEGLKFMVYLQKENIIDESGMPKERFSAEFPKEGPSILRIQQVVRGDSAAYFCASSPMAASTDTQYFGPGTRLTVL.

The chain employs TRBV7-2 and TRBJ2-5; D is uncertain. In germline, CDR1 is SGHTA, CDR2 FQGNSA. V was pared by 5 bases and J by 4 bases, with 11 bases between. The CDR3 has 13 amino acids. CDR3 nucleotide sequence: TGTGCCAGCAGCCCCCCGGGTGGAGAGACCCAGTACTTC. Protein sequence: CASSPPGGETQYF.